The 26 T cell receptor beta chains below all came from one sample that was sequenced in a study of T cell responses to AZD1222 COVID-19 vaccine. TCRdb's copy holds only in-frame clones and misses some; the assay was immunoSEQ multiplex PCR. The sample includes some 120,000 clones, about 89% seen only once; the top ten take 5% to 6.5%. This material consisted of peripheral blood, taken on day 0 of AZD1222 vaccination. The receptors come from an adult in good health.

The chain employs TRBV5-8 and TRBJ2-2; 12 bases agree with TRBD2. V lost 0 bases to trimming and J lost 7 bases; unmatched junction nucleotides: 4. The CDR3 is 16 amino acids. The germline CDR1 and CDR2 sequences are SGHTS and YDEGEE. The CDR3 bases are TGTGCCAGCAGCTTGGGACTAGCGGGAGACCTCGGGGAGCTGTTTTTT. Amino acid sequence: CASSLGLAGDLGELFF.

The CDR3 here is CASSIKGFLGGYTF. The DNA for the CDR3 is TGTGCCAGTAGTATAAAGGGCTTCTTAGGGGGCTACACCTTC. The rearrangement uses TRBV19 and TRBJ1-2, with D unresolved. The CDR3 totals 14 residues. V was shortened by 2 bases and J by 8 bases, with 15 bases between the two germline ends. Looked up from germline, CDR1 is LNHDA and CDR2 is SQIVND (reference sequence).

This chain links TRBV5-6 with TRBJ1-1, with 8 bases that match TRBD1. Unmatched junction bases numbered 6, after V lost 4 bases and J lost 1 base. The CDR3 runs 15 residues. The V gene's germline CDR1 is SGHDT and CDR2 YYEEEE. The CDR3 DNA sequence: TGTGCCAGCAGCACCCAGACAGGGGCGAACACTGAAGCTTTCTTT. The encoded protein is CASSTQTGANTEAFF.

The chain recombines TRBV6-2 or TRBV6-3 with TRBJ1-5; 7 bases align to TRBD1. Germline CDR1 is MNHEY and CDR2 is SVGEGT. V was clipped by 6 bases and J by 3 bases; unmatched bases: 11. This CDR3 is 16 amino acids long. The CDR3 DNA is TGTGCCAGCAGACCTACAGGGGCGAGTAACAATCAGCCCCAGCATTTT. The encoded protein is CASRPTGASNNQPQHF.

This rearrangement joins TRBV2 to TRBJ1-2; 10 bases are shared with TRBD1. The length of the CDR3 is 14 residues. Germline loops: CDR1 SNHLY, CDR2 FYNNEI. The trim removed 3 bases at V and 4 bases at J, leaving 2 bases unmatched. CDR3 nucleotide sequence: TGTGCCAGCAGTGAGGGACAGGGGACCTATGGCTACACCTTC. It encodes CASSEGQGTYGYTF.

The rearrangement joins TRBV2 to TRBJ1-4; unclear D gene. V was clipped by 2 bases and J by 7 bases, with 14 bases between them. Germline loops: CDR1 SNHLY, CDR2 FYNNEI. The CDR3 is made up of 15 amino acids. The CDR3 DNA sequence: TGTGCCAGCAGTGAAATCGTCGGGTCTCCTGAAAAACTGTTTTTT. Amino acid sequence: CASSEIVGSPEKLFF.

This chain joins TRBV7-6 and TRBJ1-2, with 8 bases lining up with TRBD1. V shed 1 base and J 2 bases; nucleotides not matched to a gene: 0. Germline-derived CDR1 and CDR2 are SGHVS and FNYEAQ. CDR3 length: 14 amino acids. CDR3 nucleotide sequence: TGTGCCAGCAGCTTAGGGACAGGGAACTATGGCTACACCTTC. Amino acids: CASSLGTGNYGYTF.

V is TRBV29-1 and J is TRBJ1-3; D may be TRBD1 (5 bases). The V gene lost 7 bases and the J gene lost 3 bases, with 19 bases spanning the gap. The germline V gene encodes CDR1 SQVTM and CDR2 ANQGSEA. This CDR3 region has 15 residues. The CDR3 DNA reads as TGCAGCGCTGCTGGGGCCAGGACCGATGGAAACACCATATATTTT. Encoded protein: CSAAGARTDGNTIYF. Using reference TRBV29-1 and TRBJ1-3 for the parts outside the CDR3, the full variable domain is SAVISQKPSRDICQRGTSLTIQCQVDSQVTMMFWYRQQPGQSLTLIATANQGSEATYESGFVIDKFPISRPNLTFSTLTVSNMSPEDSSIYLCSAAGARTDGNTIYFGEGSWLTVV.

The CDR3 DNA reads TGTGCCAGCAGCCAAGACTCCTGGGCGGATGAGCAGTTCTTC. Protein: CASSQDSWADEQFF. The chain combines TRBV3-1 (or the pseudogene TRBV3-2) with TRBJ2-1; the D is unclear. Deletions cut 0 bases from V and 8 bases from J, with 11 bases between. Germline assignment: CDR1 LGHDT and CDR2 YNNKEL (reference sequence). The CDR3 consists of 14 residues.

This sequence joins TRBV23-1 and TRBJ2-1; D is ambiguous. TRBV23-1 is designated an ORF whose function remains uncertain. The CDR3 spans 17 residues. The ends were cut back, 1 base at V and 7 bases at J, with 20 bases in the middle. Written as DNA, the CDR3 is TGCGCCAGCAGTCAATTTTCCGCTACGGACCCGCTTAATGAGCAGTTCTTC. Translating gives CASSQFSATDPLNEQFF.

The CDR3 sequence: CASSPTSGGEFF. The CDR3 nucleotides read TGCGCCAGCAGCCCCACTAGCGGGGGGGAGTTCTTC. This chain connects TRBV5-1 to TRBJ2-1, with 13 bases aligning to TRBD2. Unmatched junction bases numbered 3, after V lost 4 bases and J lost 14 bases. CDR3 length equals 12 residues. Germline V lookup: CDR1 SGHRS, CDR2 YFSETQ.

The rearrangement links TRBV12-3 or TRBV12-4 to TRBJ2-1; D is unresolved. Deletions cut 6 bases from V and 2 bases from J, with 2 bases between. The CDR3 is 11 amino acids. CDR3 DNA sequence: TGTGCCAGCAGGACCTACAATGAGCAGTTCTTC. It is translated as CASRTYNEQFF.

The rearrangement joins TRBV21-1 to TRBJ1-2; the DNA was not compared with TRBD1, the D call given in the table. TRBV21-1 is assigned pseudogene status. The CDR3 runs to 15 residues. Written as DNA, the CDR3 is TGTGCCAGCAGCGGTCCGGGACAGGGGATCCATGGCTACACCTTC. Its protein is CASSGPGQGIHGYTF.

The chain links TRBV5-1 to TRBJ1-1; TRBD1 matches at 7 bases. The CDR3 loop spans 16 amino acids. Germline CDR1 reads SGHRS; CDR2 reads YFSETQ. With V trimmed by 0 bases and J by 4 bases, 9 bases remained unmatched. The CDR3 nucleotides read TGCGCCAGCAGCTTGGAAGGGGGCGTCGGTCGCACTGAAGCTTTCTTT. This gives the protein CASSLEGGVGRTEAFF.

The chain uses TRBV2 and TRBJ1-3; no clear D. The V and J ends lost 3 bases and 0 bases respectively, with 9 bases between them. The germline CDR1 and CDR2 sequences are SNHLY and FYNNEI. The CDR3 has 15 amino acids. In DNA form, the CDR3 reads TGTGCCAGCAGTGAGGGGTGGAACTCTGGAAACACCATATATTTT. Encoded protein: CASSEGWNSGNTIYF.

V is TRBV19 and J is TRBJ1-2, with 8 positions matching TRBD1. Unmatched junction bases numbered 12, after V lost 5 bases and J lost 4 bases. CDR3 size: 16 residues. CDR1 is LNHDA and CDR2 is SQIVND in the germline V gene (reference sequence). The CDR3 here is CASSAGGGRRTYGYTF. CDR3 sequence (DNA): TGTGCCAGTAGTGCAGGGGGCGGCAGAAGAACCTATGGCTACACCTTC.

The V gene is TRBV30, the J gene TRBJ2-7; tentative D call: TRBD1 (6 bases). Trimming cost V 1 base and J 0 bases, with 19 bases left between them. Germline V gene sequence: CDR1 GTSNPN, CDR2 SVGIG (reference sequence). The CDR3 covers 17 residues. The CDR3 here is CAWSELDWTDSSYEQYF. The CDR3 DNA sequence: TGTGCCTGGAGTGAACTCGACTGGACAGACTCCTCCTACGAGCAGTACTTC. The whole variable domain, remainder taken from reference TRBV30 and TRBJ2-7, is SQTIHQWPATLVQPVGSPLSLECTVEGTSNPNLYWYRQAAGRGLQLLFYSVGIGQISSEVPQNLSASRPQDRQFILSSKKLLLSDSGFYLCAWSELDWTDSSYEQYFGPGTRLTVT.

V and J are TRBV28 and TRBJ1-5; D not resolved. Germline V gene lookup returns CDR1 MDHEN and CDR2 SYDVKM. Trimming took off 5 bases at V and 2 bases at J, with 16 bases between the two ends. The CDR3 covers 16 residues. CDR3 sequence reads: CASSAHVANGNQPQHF. The DNA of the CDR3 is TGTGCCAGCAGTGCCCACGTTGCGAATGGCAATCAGCCCCAGCATTTT.

The genes are TRBV28 and TRBJ1-3; D is uncertain. Trimming took off 4 bases at V and 0 bases at J, with 13 bases between the two ends. Germline CDR1 reads MDHEN; CDR2 reads SYDVKM. This CDR3 has 16 residues. The DNA for the CDR3 is TGTGCCAGCAGTTCTCGGACTTTCACCTCTGGAAACACCATATATTTT. This gives the protein CASSSRTFTSGNTIYF. Drawing the rest from reference TRBV28 and TRBJ1-3, the complete variable domain is DVKVTQSSRYLVKRTGEKVFLECVQDMDHENMFWYRQDPGLGLRLIYFSYDVKMKEKGDIPEGYSVSREKKERFSLILESASTNQTSMYLCASSSRTFTSGNTIYFGEGSWLTVV.

The chain uses TRBV7-9 and TRBJ1-6; no definite D call. This CDR3 region has 12 residues. Germline CDR1 and CDR2: SEHNR and FQNEAQ (reference sequence). Between the trimmed V and J ends, which lost 5 bases and 8 bases, there was a span of 7 bases. CDR3 sequence: CASSPQYSPLHF. The CDR3 DNA follows: TGTGCCAGCAGCCCCCAGTATTCACCCCTCCACTTT.

V usage is TRBV28 and J usage is TRBJ1-3; D is unclear. Trimming took 2 bases from V and 4 from J, leaving 12 bases between them. The CDR3 consists of 15 residues. Germline V lookup: CDR1 MDHEN, CDR2 SYDVKM. CDR3 coding DNA: TGTGCCAGCAGTTTAGGCGGACGTAAAGGAAACACCATATATTTT. This codes for CASSLGGRKGNTIYF.

The chain recombines TRBV24-1 with TRBJ1-2; a possible D gene is TRBD1 (5 bases). The CDR3 runs to 14 residues. In germline, CDR1 is KGHDR, CDR2 SFDVKD. Trimming shortened V by 2 bases and J by 8 bases, and 14 bases separated the two germline ends. The CDR3 bases are TGTGCCACCAGTGATTGGGGCAGGAATGAGGGCTACACCTTC. This codes for CATSDWGRNEGYTF.

This chain joins TRBV9 and TRBJ2-5; 8 bases agree with TRBD1. Germline CDR1 is SGDLS and CDR2 is YYNGEE. V gave up 0 bases and J gave up 5 bases; unmatched junction bases: 6. The CDR3 extends over 15 amino acids. CDR3 sequence reads: CASSVAPTGDETQYF. Written as DNA, the CDR3 is TGTGCCAGCAGCGTAGCCCCGACAGGGGACGAGACCCAGTACTTC.

This chain uses TRBV2 with TRBJ2-2, with D possibly matching TRBD1 (5 bases). The length of the CDR3 is 12 residues. The germline CDR1 and CDR2 sequences are SNHLY and FYNNEI. With 6 bases removed from V and 5 bases from J, the gap between germline ends came to 7 bases. The CDR3 protein is CASRAGTGELFF. The DNA for the CDR3 is TGTGCCAGCAGAGCAGGGACCGGGGAGCTGTTTTTT.

The chain links TRBV2 to TRBJ1-1; no firm D call. The CDR3 consists of 14 residues. CDR1 SNHLY and CDR2 FYNNEI come from the germline V gene. V was cut by 2 bases and J by 0 bases, with 7 bases left in between. The CDR3 loop is CASSEWLMNTEAFF. The CDR3 nucleotides are TGTGCCAGCAGTGAATGGCTAATGAACACTGAAGCTTTCTTT.

V usage is TRBV15 and J usage is TRBJ2-7, with TRBD2 matching over 7 bases. This CDR3 region has 16 residues. Per the germline V gene, CDR1 is LNHNV and CDR2 is YYDKDF (reference sequence). V gave up 5 bases and J gave up 3 bases; unmatched junction bases: 13. The CDR3, as DNA: TGTGCCACCAGCCGCCCGAGAACGGGGGGTAACTACGAGCAGTACTTC. It specifies CATSRPRTGGNYEQYF.